This T cell receptor beta chain was observed in a study of monozygotic twins with inflammatory bowel disease. TCRdb reworked the 5' RACE reads into one entry per CDR3 protein, no DNA. The sample's table shows about 210,000 distinct CDR3 sequences. The specimen sequenced was blood. The source is a human donor with ulcerative colitis or Crohn's disease, or a healthy co-twin of an affected twin (not recorded which).

The CDR3 reads CASRSERNTEAFF. The chain has TRBV2 and TRBJ1-1. Looked up from germline, CDR1 is SNHLY and CDR2 is FYNNEI. The CDR3 contains 13 residues.